This T cell receptor (beta chain) was captured in a study of blood T cell repertoires in COVID-19. Study overall: Some COVID-19 samples were acute and others convalescent; all came from the United States, Italy and Spain.

Clinical history as reported by participants underpinned cohort assignment. V shed 3 bases, J shed 4 bases, and the junction held 0 bases outside the gene matches. Germline V gene lookup returns CDR1 KGHSH and CDR2 LQKENI. There are 13 residues in the CDR3. The assay was immunoSEQ multiplex PCR, and TCRdb's table has in-frame clones only and misses some. The sample includes 150,000 to 200,000 clones, more than 65% seen only once; the top ten take about 17%. As for this clone: This sample also contains other DNA sequences that code for the same CDR3.

Material: PBMCs or T cells enriched from blood (not recorded which). This clonotype was obtained from a woman aged 50 to 65 with acute COVID-19. The chain joins TRBV18 to TRBJ2-5, with 9 positions matching TRBD1. The CDR3 loop reads CASSPGQGETQYF. CDR3 bases: TGTGCCAGCTCACCGGGACAGGGAGAGACCCAGTACTTC.